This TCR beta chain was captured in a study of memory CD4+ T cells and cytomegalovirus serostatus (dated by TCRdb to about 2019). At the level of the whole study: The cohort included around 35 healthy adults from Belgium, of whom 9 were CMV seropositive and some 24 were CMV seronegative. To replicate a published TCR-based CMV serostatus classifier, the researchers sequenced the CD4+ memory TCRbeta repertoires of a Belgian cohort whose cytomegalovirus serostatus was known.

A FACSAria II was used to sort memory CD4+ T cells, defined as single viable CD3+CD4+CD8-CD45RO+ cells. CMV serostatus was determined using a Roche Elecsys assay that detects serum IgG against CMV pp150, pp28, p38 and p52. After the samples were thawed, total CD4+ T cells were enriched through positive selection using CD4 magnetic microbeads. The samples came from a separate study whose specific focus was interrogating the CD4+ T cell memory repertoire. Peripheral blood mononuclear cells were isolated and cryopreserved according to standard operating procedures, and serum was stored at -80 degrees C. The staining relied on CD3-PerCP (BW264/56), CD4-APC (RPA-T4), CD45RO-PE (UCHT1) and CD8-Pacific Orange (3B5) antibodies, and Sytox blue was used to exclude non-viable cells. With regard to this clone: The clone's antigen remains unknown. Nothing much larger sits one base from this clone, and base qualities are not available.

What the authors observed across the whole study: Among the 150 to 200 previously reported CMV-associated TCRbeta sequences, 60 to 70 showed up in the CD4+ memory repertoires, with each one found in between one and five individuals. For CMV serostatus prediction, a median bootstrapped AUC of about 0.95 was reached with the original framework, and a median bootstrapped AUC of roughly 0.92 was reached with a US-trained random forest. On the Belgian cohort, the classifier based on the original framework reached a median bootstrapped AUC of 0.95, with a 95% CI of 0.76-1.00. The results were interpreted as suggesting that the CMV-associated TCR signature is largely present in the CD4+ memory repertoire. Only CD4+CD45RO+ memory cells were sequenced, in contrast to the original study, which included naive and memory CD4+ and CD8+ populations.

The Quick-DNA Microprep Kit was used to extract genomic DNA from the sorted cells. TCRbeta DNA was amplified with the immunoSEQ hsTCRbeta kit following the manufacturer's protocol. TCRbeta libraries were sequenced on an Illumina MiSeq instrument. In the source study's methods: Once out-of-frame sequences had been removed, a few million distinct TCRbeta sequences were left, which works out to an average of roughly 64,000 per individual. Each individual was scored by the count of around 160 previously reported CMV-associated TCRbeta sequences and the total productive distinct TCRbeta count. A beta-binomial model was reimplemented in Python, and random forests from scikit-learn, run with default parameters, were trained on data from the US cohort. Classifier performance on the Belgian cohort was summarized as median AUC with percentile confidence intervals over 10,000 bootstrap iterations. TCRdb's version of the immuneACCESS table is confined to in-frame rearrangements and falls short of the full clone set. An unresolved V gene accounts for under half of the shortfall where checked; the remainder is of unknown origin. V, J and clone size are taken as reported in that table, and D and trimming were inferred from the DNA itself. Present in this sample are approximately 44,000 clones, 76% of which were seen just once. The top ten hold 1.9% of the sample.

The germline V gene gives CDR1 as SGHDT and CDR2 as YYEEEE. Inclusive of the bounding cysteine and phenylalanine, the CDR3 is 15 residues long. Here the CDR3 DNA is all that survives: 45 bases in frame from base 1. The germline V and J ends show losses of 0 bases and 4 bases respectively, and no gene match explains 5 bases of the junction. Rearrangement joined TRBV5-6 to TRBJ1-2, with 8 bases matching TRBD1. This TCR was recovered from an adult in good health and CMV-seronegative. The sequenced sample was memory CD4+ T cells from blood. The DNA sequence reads TGTGCCAGCAGCTTGGCGACAGGGGTGCGCTATGGCTACACCTTC. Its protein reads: CASSLATGVRYGYTF.